The 6 T cell receptor beta chains reported below all come from one sample, sequenced in a study of cytomegalovirus exposure and HLA in healthy donors (dated by TCRdb to the late 2010s). Receptor amplification or capture employed the immunoSEQ multiplex PCR assay. The multiplex PCR relied on a mix of 60 forward primers for TCR Vbeta segments and 13 reverse primers for TCR Jbeta segments. Entries here come from immuneACCESS through TCRdb and include only in-frame sequences with V and J called. Some clones fail to appear in such tables; in the studies checked, an unresolved V gene covers under half of the shortfall, and the cause of the remainder is unknown. The sample table holds about 120,000 clones, of which 70% to 85% were seen once. The ten biggest clones cover roughly 5% of the sample. The source material was PBMCs. The source of these receptors is a man aged 50 or older in good health and CMV-seropositive.

This chain joins TRBV5-8 and TRBJ2-5; TRBD1 matches 9 bases. The last part of the DNA fits TRBJ2-7 better; the J call may be wrong. Germline V gene sequence: CDR1 SGHTS, CDR2 YDEGEE. The length of the CDR3 is 15 residues. The CDR3 here is CASSRYAQGAHEQYF. CDR3 DNA sequence: TGTGCCAGCAGCCGATACGCACAGGGGGCCCACGAGCAGTACTTC.

The rearrangement links TRBV5-1 to TRBJ2-7, with unresolved D. The germline V gene encodes CDR1 SGHRS and CDR2 YFSETQ. This CDR3 spans 13 amino acids. The V gene lost 4 bases and the J gene lost 0 bases, with 8 bases spanning the gap. The CDR3: CASSQQSSYEQYF. In DNA, the CDR3 is TGCGCCAGCAGCCAACAGAGCTCCTACGAGCAGTACTTC.

This clone has a single count. The chain joins TRBV6-5 to TRBJ1-1; perhaps TRBD1 as D (5 bases). The CDR3 has 14 amino acids. The germline V gene encodes CDR1 MNHEY and CDR2 SVGAGI. V lost 6 bases and J lost 4, with 15 bases in between. The CDR3 sequence: CASRRHDGGTEAFF. The CDR3 nucleotides are TGTGCCAGCAGAAGACACGACGGGGGCACTGAAGCTTTCTTT.

V gene TRBV7-9 combines with J gene TRBJ2-5, with D hard to call. This CDR3 spans 15 amino acids. In germline, CDR1 is SEHNR, CDR2 FQNEAQ (reference sequence). Trimming pared 1 base from V and 1 base from J, leaving 10 bases between. The CDR3, as DNA: TGTGCCAGCAGCTTAGGGTTAGCCTTCCAAGAGACCCAGTACTTC. Translated: CASSLGLAFQETQYF.

This chain connects TRBV6-5 to TRBJ2-1, with 8 bases lining up with TRBD2. The CDR3 has 16 amino acids. V lost 0 bases, J lost 7 bases, and 8 bases stayed unmatched. Germline V CDR1 and CDR2: MNHEY, SVGAGI. The CDR3 region has the DNA TGTGCCAGCAGTTACTCGAGAAGCGGGAGCGGAAATGAGCAGTTCTTC. Translating gives CASSYSRSGSGNEQFF.

V gene TRBV30 combines with J gene TRBJ1-5, with 7 positions matching TRBD1. Germline-derived CDR1 and CDR2 are GTSNPN and SVGIG (reference sequence). CDR3 length: 16 residues. J was trimmed by 6 bases and V by 0 bases; bases with no gene match: 11. The CDR3: CAWSVPRAGGGQPQHF. CDR3 coding DNA: TGTGCCTGGAGTGTACCCCGTGCAGGGGGTGGTCAGCCCCAGCATTTT. The variable domain in full, completed from reference TRBV30 and TRBJ1-5, reads SQTIHQWPATLVQPVGSPLSLECTVEGTSNPNLYWYRQAAGRGLQLLFYSVGIGQISSEVPQNLSASRPQDRQFILSSKKLLLSDSGFYLCAWSVPRAGGGQPQHFGDGTRLSIL.